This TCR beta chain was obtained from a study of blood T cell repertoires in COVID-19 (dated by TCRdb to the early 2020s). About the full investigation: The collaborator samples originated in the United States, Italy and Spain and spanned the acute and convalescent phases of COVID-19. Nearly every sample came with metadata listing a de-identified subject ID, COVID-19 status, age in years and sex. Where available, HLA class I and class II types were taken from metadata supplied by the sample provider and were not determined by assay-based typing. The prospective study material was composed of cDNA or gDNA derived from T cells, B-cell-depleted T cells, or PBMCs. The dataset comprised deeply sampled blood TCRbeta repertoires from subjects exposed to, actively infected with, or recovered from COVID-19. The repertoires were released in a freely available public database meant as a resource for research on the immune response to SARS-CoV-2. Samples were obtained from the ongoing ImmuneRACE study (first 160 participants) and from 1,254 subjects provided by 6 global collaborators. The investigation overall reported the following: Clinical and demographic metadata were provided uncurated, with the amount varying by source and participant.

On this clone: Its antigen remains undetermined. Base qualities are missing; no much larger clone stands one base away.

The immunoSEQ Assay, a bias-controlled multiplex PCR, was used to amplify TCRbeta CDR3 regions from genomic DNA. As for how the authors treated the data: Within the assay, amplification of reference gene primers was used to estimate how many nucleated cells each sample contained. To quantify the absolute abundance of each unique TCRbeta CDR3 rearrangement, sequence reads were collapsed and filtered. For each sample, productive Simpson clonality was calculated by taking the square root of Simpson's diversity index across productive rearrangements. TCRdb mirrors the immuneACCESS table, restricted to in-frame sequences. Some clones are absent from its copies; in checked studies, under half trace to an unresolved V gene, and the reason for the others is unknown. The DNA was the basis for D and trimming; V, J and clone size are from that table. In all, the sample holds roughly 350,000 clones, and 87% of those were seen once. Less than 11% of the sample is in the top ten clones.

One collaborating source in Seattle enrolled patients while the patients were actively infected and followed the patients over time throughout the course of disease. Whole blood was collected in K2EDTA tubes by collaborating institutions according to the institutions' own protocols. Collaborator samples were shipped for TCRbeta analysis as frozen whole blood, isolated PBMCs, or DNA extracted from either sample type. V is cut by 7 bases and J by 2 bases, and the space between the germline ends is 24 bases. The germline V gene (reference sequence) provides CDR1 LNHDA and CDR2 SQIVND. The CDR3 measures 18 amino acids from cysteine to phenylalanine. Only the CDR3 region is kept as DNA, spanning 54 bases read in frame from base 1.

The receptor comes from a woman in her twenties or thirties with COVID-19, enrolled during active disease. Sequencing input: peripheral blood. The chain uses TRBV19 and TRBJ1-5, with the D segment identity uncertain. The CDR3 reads CASTPWEVALLGNQPQHF. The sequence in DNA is TGTGCCAGTACCCCCTGGGAGGTAGCTTTGCTGGGCAATCAGCCCCAGCATTTT.